This passage covers 30 T cell receptor beta chains from one sample sequenced in a study of blood T cell repertoires in COVID-19. Data came from immunoSEQ multiplex PCR; TCRdb stores just in-frame clones and leaves some out. Among 140,000 to 150,000 clones listed, roughly 89% were seen once. Material: PBMCs or T cells enriched from blood (not recorded which). Receptors originate from a man aged 45-65 years who had recovered from COVID-19.

This clone was detected once. The genes are TRBV29-1 and TRBJ1-1; D not certain. The CDR3 spans 13 residues. V gave up 4 bases and J gave up 0 bases, with 9 bases separating them. Germline CDR1 SQVTM, CDR2 ANQGSEA. The CDR3 DNA is TGCAGCGTTGTGAAGCCCATGAACACTGAAGCTTTCTTT. Translating it yields CSVVKPMNTEAFF.

The V and J genes are TRBV7-2 and TRBJ1-6, with TRBD1 identical over 9 bases. This CDR3 comprises 13 residues. Trimming removed 7 bases from V and 9 bases from J; junction bases left unmatched: 4. Germline V CDR1 and CDR2: SGHTA, FQGNSA. The CDR3 spells CASNVQGASPLHF. CDR3 bases: TGTGCCAGCAATGTACAGGGGGCTTCACCCCTCCACTTT.

This chain uses TRBV10-3 with TRBJ2-3; 10 bases align to TRBD2. J gave up 3 bases and V 6 bases, and 9 bases lay outside the gene matches. This CDR3 is built from 16 residues. Germline CDR1 reads ENHRY; CDR2 reads SYGVKD. This CDR3 reads CAIRASGRGSTDTQYF. CDR3 bases: TGTGCCATCAGGGCAAGCGGGAGGGGATCGACAGATACGCAGTATTTT.

The chain has TRBV27 and TRBJ1-6; 8 nucleotides line up with TRBD1. V lost 2 bases, J lost 13 bases, and 7 bases stayed unmatched. Germline V gene sequence: CDR1 MNHEY, CDR2 SMNVEV (reference sequence). CDR3 length: 14 amino acids. The CDR3 sequence is CASSLGTGGPPLHF. The DNA for the CDR3 is TGTGCCAGCAGTTTAGGAACAGGGGGGCCGCCCCTCCACTTT.

V and J are TRBV7-2 and TRBJ2-3; 8 nucleotides line up with TRBD1. V was pared by 7 bases and J by 3 bases, with 6 bases of the junction left unmatched. The CDR3 is 14 residues long. Per germline, CDR1 SGHTA and CDR2 FQGNSA. In nucleotides, the CDR3 is TGTGCCAGCACCCTCGACAGGGGAACAGATACGCAGTATTTT. Amino acids: CASTLDRGTDTQYF.

The chain is built from TRBV6-2 or TRBV6-3 and TRBJ2-5, with D unclear. CDR3 length equals 12 residues. Between the trimmed V and J ends, which lost 5 bases and 4 bases, there was a span of 8 bases. From germline, CDR1 is MNHEY and CDR2 SVGEGT. CDR3 in DNA: TGTGCCAGCAGTCCCGGAGCAGAGACCCAGTACTTC. Encoded protein: CASSPGAETQYF.

This chain connects TRBV4-1 to TRBJ2-7; D possibly corresponds to TRBD2 (6 bases). Germline V gene lookup returns CDR1 MGHRA and CDR2 YSYEKL. The CDR3 has 15 amino acids. The V and J ends lost 4 bases and 2 bases respectively, with 15 bases between them. For the CDR3, the DNA is TGCGCCAGCAGCCCCCAACCGGGACTTCCCTACGAGCAGTACGTC. It translates to CASSPQPGLPYEQYV.

The chain employs TRBV30 and TRBJ1-1; D call uncertain. The germline V and J ends were trimmed by 3 bases and 2 bases, with 10 bases remaining between them. CDR3 length: 13 amino acids. CDR1 and CDR2 from the germline V gene are GTSNPN and SVGIG (reference sequence). CDR3 region: CAWRPGRNTEAFF. CDR3 bases: TGTGCCTGGAGACCTGGGAGAAACACTGAAGCTTTCTTT.

This clone showed up just a few times. V gene TRBV6-2 or TRBV6-3 combines with J gene TRBJ2-3; D is perhaps TRBD2 (7 bases). The CDR3 totals 16 residues. The germline V gene has CDR1 MNHEY and CDR2 SVGEGT. V was cut by 0 bases and J by 4 bases, with 14 bases left in between. The CDR3 loop reads CASSYSWGGRADTQYF. The CDR3 DNA follows: TGTGCCAGCAGTTACTCGTGGGGGGGCCGGGCAGATACGCAGTATTTT.

The J gene is TRBJ1-4, the V gene TRBV28, with 7 nucleotides matching TRBD1. The CDR3 consists of 13 residues. Germline CDR1 is MDHEN and CDR2 is SYDVKM. V lost 10 bases, J lost 7 bases, and 9 bases stayed unmatched. CDR3 amino acids: CATRQGSFEKLFF. CDR3 sequence (DNA): TGTGCCACCCGACAGGGTTCTTTTGAAAAACTGTTTTTT.

The CDR3 spells CASSPQGTPQHF. Here the CDR3 DNA reads TGTGCCAGCTCACCCCAGGGGACGCCCCAGCATTTT. The chain has TRBV18 and TRBJ1-5, with D possibly matching TRBD1 (6 bases). In germline, CDR1 is KGHSH, CDR2 LQKENI. This CDR3 region has 12 residues. The ends were cut back, 3 bases at V and 9 bases at J, with 9 bases in the middle. The full variable domain, in which reference TRBV18 and TRBJ1-5 provide the parts outside the CDR3, is NAGVMQNPRHLVRRRGQEARLRCSPMKGHSHVYWYRQLPEEGLKFMVYLQKENIIDESGMPKERFSAEFPKEGPSILRIQQVVRGDSAAYFCASSPQGTPQHFGDGTRLSIL.

This clone has only one observation. The V and J genes are TRBV3-1 (or the pseudogene TRBV3-2) and TRBJ1-4; D might be TRBD1 (5 bases). Germline values: CDR1 LGHDT, CDR2 YNNKEL (reference sequence). Trimming cost V 6 bases and J 3 bases, with 5 bases left between them. The CDR3 has 12 amino acids. CDR3 amino acids: CASRTANEKLFF. The CDR3 nucleotides read TGTGCCAGCAGGACAGCTAATGAAAAACTGTTTTTT.

The table lists this clone with a count of one. The chain carries TRBV7-9 and TRBJ2-6, with a possible D match to TRBD2 (5 bases). The V end lost 1 base, the J end lost 4 bases, and 8 bases lay between the germline ends. The germline gives CDR1 SEHNR, CDR2 FQNEAQ (reference sequence). The CDR3 contains 15 residues. CDR3 loop: CASSLGRRGANVLTF. CDR3 bases: TGTGCCAGCAGCTTAGGGAGGAGAGGGGCCAACGTCCTGACTTTC.

This rearrangement joins TRBV6-5 to TRBJ2-3, with TRBD2 identical over 10 bases. The V segment lost 3 bases and the J segment 3 bases; nucleotides outside the gene matches: 6. Germline V gives CDR1 MNHEY, CDR2 SVGAGI. This CDR3 has 16 amino acids. The CDR3 coding sequence is TGTGCCAGCAGTTATCACGGGACTAGCGAAACAGATACGCAGTATTTT. This translates into CASSYHGTSETDTQYF.

This chain joins TRBV5-1 and TRBJ2-5; D is unclear. V shed 0 bases and J shed 2 bases, with 17 bases lying between them. Germline values: CDR1 SGHRS, CDR2 YFSETQ. The CDR3 length is 17 residues. CDR3 nucleotide sequence: TGCGCCAGCAGCTTGGGTTTTGGGCCCCTAAAACAAGAGACCCAGTACTTC. Translation gives CASSLGFGPLKQETQYF.

The V gene is TRBV6-2 or TRBV6-3, the J gene TRBJ2-2, with 9 positions matching TRBD2. This CDR3 region has 20 residues. Trimming at V came to 4 bases and at J to 0 bases, leaving 15 bases not matched to a gene. Germline loops: CDR1 MNHEY, CDR2 SVGEGT. Written as DNA, the CDR3 is TGTGCCAGCAGTTCCCGACTGCGAGCGGGGGGAATCGCGAACACCGGGGAGCTGTTTTTT. It encodes CASSSRLRAGGIANTGELFF.

The rearrangement joins TRBV7-2 to TRBJ2-7; TRBD1 matches 7 bases. Germline V gene data show CDR1 as SGHTA and CDR2 as FQGNSA. The CDR3 consists of 16 residues. After removal of 1 base from V and 0 bases from J, the junction contained 6 bases not matched to a gene. The CDR3 nucleotides are TGTGCCAGCAGCTTAGGCCGACAGGGTAGCTCCTACGAGCAGTACGTC. Translating gives CASSLGRQGSSYEQYV.

The rearrangement links TRBV5-8 to TRBJ2-7; a possible D gene is TRBD2 (5 bases). The CDR3 length is 12 residues. Germline CDR1 is SGHTS and CDR2 is YDEGEE. The CDR3 loop reads CASSLGTFLGLV. Here the CDR3 DNA reads TGTGCCAGCAGCTTGGGGACTTTCTTAGGTTTGGTC.

This sequence joins TRBV6-5 and TRBJ1-1; maybe TRBD1 (6 bases). Germline lookup yields CDR1 MNHEY and CDR2 SVGAGI. Trimming removed 6 bases at V and 8 bases at J, with 13 bases between. The CDR3 runs 12 residues. CDR3 protein: CASSYREGEAFF. CDR3 nucleotide sequence: TGTGCCAGCAGCTACAGGGAGGGAGAAGCTTTCTTT.

V usage is TRBV27 and J usage is TRBJ2-1; a weak D match, TRBD2 (6 bases). There are 14 residues in the CDR3. V lost 6 bases and J 8 bases, leaving 17 bases between the germline ends. Germline CDR1 is MNHEY and CDR2 is SMNVEV (reference sequence). CDR3 nucleotide sequence: TGTGCCAGCAGAGGGACTTTAGGGGATCATGAGCAGTTCTTC. Residues: CASRGTLGDHEQFF.

CDR3 sequence (DNA): TGTGCCAGTAGTATGGGAGACAGGGTTATGAACACTGAAGCTTTCTTT. The encoded protein is CASSMGDRVMNTEAFF. The chain carries TRBV19 and TRBJ1-1, with TRBD1 matching over 7 bases. CDR1 and CDR2 (germline): LNHDA, SQIVND (reference sequence). The V segment lost 3 bases and the J segment 0 bases; nucleotides outside the gene matches: 7. This CDR3 spans 16 amino acids.

The gene calls are TRBV4-1 and TRBJ2-7; a weak D match, TRBD1 (6 bases). The germline CDR1 and CDR2 sequences are MGHRA and YSYEKL. The CDR3 extends over 15 amino acids. V shed 2 bases and J shed 1 base, with 12 bases lying between them. Here the CDR3 reads CASSQSLTGSYEQYV. For the CDR3, the DNA is TGCGCCAGCAGCCAATCTCTTACAGGGTCCTACGAGCAGTACGTC.

Regarding this clone: The identical CDR3 is also encoded by other nucleotide sequences in the sample. CDR3 DNA sequence: TGTGCCAGCAGTCTTCGGGGAAATGAGCAGTTCTTC. Protein: CASSLRGNEQFF. The chain couples TRBV27 to TRBJ2-1, with a possible D match to TRBD2 (5 bases). CDR1 is MNHEY and CDR2 is SMNVEV in the germline V gene (reference sequence). Trimming cost V 5 bases and J 7 bases, with 9 bases left between them. This CDR3 region has 12 residues.

This chain uses TRBV3-1 (or the pseudogene TRBV3-2) with TRBJ1-6; 8 bases match TRBD1. The CDR3 contains 15 residues. Germline V gene lookup returns CDR1 LGHDT and CDR2 YNNKEL (reference sequence). Germline trimming cut 4 bases from V and 8 bases from J; bases unmatched to any gene: 7. CDR3 amino acids: CASSLDRGQDSPLHF. CDR3 DNA: TGTGCCAGCAGCCTTGACAGGGGACAGGATTCACCCCTCCACTTT.

The genes are TRBV5-1 and TRBJ2-1, with 7 bases matching TRBD1. The V gene's germline CDR1 is SGHRS and CDR2 YFSETQ. CDR3 length equals 14 residues. The J segment lost 4 bases and the V segment lost 8 bases, leaving 9 bases of the junction unmatched. This CDR3 is CASFTGDAYNEQFF. DNA of the CDR3: TGCGCCAGTTTCACAGGGGACGCGTACAATGAGCAGTTCTTC. The complete variable domain, with remaining parts taken from reference TRBV5-1 and TRBJ2-1, reads KAGVTQTPRYLIKTRGQQVTLSCSPISGHRSVSWYQQTPGQGLQFLFEYFSETQRNKGNFPGRFSGRQFSNSRSEMNVSTLELGDSALYLCASFTGDAYNEQFFGPGTRLTVL.

The chain joins TRBV5-1 to TRBJ2-7, with 10 bases that match TRBD2. CDR3 length: 15 residues. Trimming cost V 2 bases and J 1 base; bases outside gene matches: 3. Germline assignment: CDR1 SGHRS and CDR2 YFSETQ. CDR3 nucleotides: TGCGCCAGCAGCTTACTGGGACTAGCGTCCTACGAGCAGTACTTC. It specifies CASSLLGLASYEQYF.

J is TRBJ1-2 and V is TRBV28; no firm D call. CDR1 MDHEN and CDR2 SYDVKM come from the germline V gene. The V end lost 4 bases, the J end lost 4 bases, and 13 bases lay between the germline ends. The CDR3 covers 14 residues. The CDR3 DNA sequence: TGTGCCAGCAGTTATGACGGCGGCGGCTATGGCTACACCTTC. Amino acid sequence: CASSYDGGGYGYTF.

This clone was detected only once. J is TRBJ2-2 and V is TRBV28; D is undetermined. The V end was cut by 2 bases, the J end by 2 bases, with 9 bases between. CDR1 is MDHEN and CDR2 is SYDVKM in the germline V gene. The CDR3 has 15 amino acids. CDR3 amino acids: CASSLGLENTGELFF. In DNA form, the CDR3 reads TGTGCCAGCAGTTTAGGGCTGGAAAACACCGGGGAGCTGTTTTTT.

This clone was detected only once. Additional DNA sequences in this sample encode the identical CDR3. V and J are TRBV6-5 and TRBJ1-6; weak D call: TRBD1 (5 bases). This CDR3 contains 14 residues. Deletions cut 6 bases from V and 10 bases from J, with 16 bases between. CDR1 is MNHEY and CDR2 is SVGAGI in the germline V gene. CDR3 bases: TGTGCCAGCAGAAGGTCGGCAGGGAGGTCACCCCTCCACTTT. It encodes CASRRSAGRSPLHF.

The chain couples TRBV10-3 to TRBJ1-2; no firm D call. This CDR3 contains 12 residues. V was trimmed by 7 bases and J by 0 bases, leaving 6 bases between them. The germline V gene has CDR1 ENHRY and CDR2 SYGVKD. CDR3 sequence reads: CAINNANYGYTF. CDR3 DNA sequence: TGTGCCATCAATAATGCTAACTATGGCTACACCTTC.